This TCR beta chain stems from a study of T cell responses to AZD1222 COVID-19 vaccine. The study, taken as a whole, reports: Researchers took repertoire samples only after the peak T cell response had come. Clonal diversity may have been underestimated, and the donors were mostly white British, with more females than males. Targeting of unmutated variant regions was reportedly seen in nearly half of spike-specific TCRs.

In the case of this clone: The antigen remains unidentified.

Here immunoSEQ multiplex PCR was the method, and the copy in TCRdb shows in-frame clones only, minus some. The table shows 180,000 or so clones, with 85% to 90% occurring only once. This receptor was taken from an adult who received the AZD1222 COVID-19 vaccine. The input for sequencing was peripheral blood, taken 28 days after the second AZD1222 dose.

The chain's CDR3 is CASSVERRRDTQYF. CDR3 DNA sequence: TGTGCCAGCAGCGTAGAGAGGCGGAGAGATACGCAGTATTTT. The chain combines TRBV9 with TRBJ2-3, with D hard to call. V was shortened by 0 bases and J by 5 bases, with 10 bases between the two germline ends. In germline, CDR1 is SGDLS, CDR2 YYNGEE. CDR3 length equals 14 residues.